This T cell receptor (beta chain) was retrieved from a study of identical twins. Broader study findings: Twins shared out-of-frame alpha sequences with excess low generation probability. Out-of-frame TCR alpha sharing observed in monozygotic twins exceeded model estimates.

TCRdb reprocessed the 5' RACE reads with MiXCR, giving one entry per CDR3 protein. The data contain about 520,000 distinct CDR3 sequences, about 20% of them seen just once; the ten biggest clones take up about 0.93%. The CDR3 covers 14 residues. Looked up from germline, CDR1 is SQVTM and CDR2 is ANQGSEA. The V and J ends lost 4 bases and 4 bases, in that order; junction bases with no gene match: 10. As to this clonotype: The antigen remains unidentified.

A further study also used this sample, focusing on T cells expressing NK-cell markers. That paper states: The study found these clonotypes also leading the CD3+CD56-NKG2C+ fraction in a few donors.

The receptor was isolated from a young woman in good health. Sequenced material: CD4+ T cells sorted from blood. The chain recombines TRBV29-1 with TRBJ2-7; TRBD1 agrees at 7 bases. The DNA for the CDR3 is TGCAGCGTTGTGGAATGGACAGGAAGTTACGAGCAGTACTTC. Its protein product is CSVVEWTGSYEQYF.